These 11 T cell receptor beta chains were all obtained from the same sample, sequenced in a study of cytomegalovirus exposure and HLA in healthy donors. 60 Vbeta and 13 Jbeta primers were used in PCR. Repertoires were generated with immunoSEQ multiplex PCR, while TCRdb's copy carries only in-frame clones and drops some. The profile shows some 180,000 clones, about 88% of them singletons. Sequencing was carried out using PBMCs. These receptors came from a man aged 30 to 39 in good health and CMV-seropositive.

This clone was seen only once. The V gene is TRBV18, the J gene TRBJ2-3, with D possibly TRBD1 on 5 matching bases. Germline CDR1 and CDR2: KGHSH and LQKENI. With 2 bases removed from V and 0 bases from J, the gap between germline ends came to 12 bases. This CDR3 has 16 residues. CDR3 nucleotides: TGTGCCAGCTCACCAAGACAGTTATTTAGCACAGATACGCAGTATTTT. Its translation: CASSPRQLFSTDTQYF.

The count of this clone is one. The chain employs TRBV6-1 and TRBJ2-2, with TRBD1 as a possible D gene (5 bases). The CDR3 length is 14 residues. The V end lost 6 bases, the J end lost 1 base, and 9 bases lay between the germline ends. In germline, CDR1 is MNHNS, CDR2 SASEGT. CDR3 sequence reads: CASSPQGNTGELFF. The CDR3 nucleotides read TGTGCCAGCAGCCCCCAGGGGAACACCGGGGAGCTGTTTTTT.

The chain links TRBV7-8 to TRBJ1-4; the match to TRBD1 covers 11 bases. The V gene's germline CDR1 is SGHVS and CDR2 FQNEAQ. Unmatched junction bases numbered 6, after V lost 4 bases and J lost 2 bases. CDR3 length equals 17 residues. The CDR3 here is CASSSGTGGLTNEKLFF. The CDR3 region has the DNA TGTGCCAGCAGCTCCGGGACAGGGGGTTTGACTAATGAAAAACTGTTTTTT.

This rearrangement joins TRBV2 to TRBJ1-1, with 7 bases that match TRBD1. After removal of 4 bases from V and 0 bases from J, the junction contained 5 bases not matched to a gene. The CDR3 runs 15 residues. CDR1 and CDR2 from the germline V gene are SNHLY and FYNNEI. CDR3 loop: CASSGFQGVNTEAFF. The CDR3 DNA sequence: TGTGCCAGCAGTGGATTTCAGGGGGTGAACACTGAAGCTTTCTTT. Full variable domain (rest looked up from reference TRBV2 and TRBJ1-1): EPEVTQTPSHQVTQMGQEVILRCVPISNHLYFYWYRQILGQKVEFLVSFYNNEISEKSEIFDDQFSVERPDGSNFTLKIRSTKLEDSAMYFCASSGFQGVNTEAFFGQGTRLTVV.

The chain is built from TRBV7-8 and TRBJ2-1, with TRBD1 identical over 8 bases. Germline V gene sequence: CDR1 SGHVS, CDR2 FQNEAQ. Trimming cost V 5 bases and J 8 bases; bases outside gene matches: 14. The CDR3 spans 16 residues. Here the CDR3 DNA reads TGTGCCAGCAGCAGGTATGGGACAGGAGGAGTGGATGAGCAGTTCTTC. Translated: CASSRYGTGGVDEQFF.

This chain connects TRBV9 to TRBJ2-1; D gene uncertain. Trimming stripped 4 bases from V and 8 bases from J, with 13 bases between. Germline CDR1 and CDR2: SGDLS and YYNGEE. There are 13 residues in the CDR3. CDR3 nucleotides: TGTGCCAGCAGCCCCTTGACTTGGGATGAGCAGTTCTTC. Encoded protein: CASSPLTWDEQFF.

J is TRBJ2-3 and V is TRBV2, with D perhaps TRBD1 (6 bases). The CDR3 consists of 16 residues. The germline V and J ends were trimmed by 11 bases and 1 base, with 22 bases remaining between them. From germline, CDR1 is SNHLY and CDR2 FYNNEI. CDR3 nucleotide sequence: TGTGCCGTAATTGCCGGGACATCTATGCGCACAGATACGCAGTATTTT. Its translation: CAVIAGTSMRTDTQYF.

The rearrangement uses TRBV2 and TRBJ1-1; D remains unclear. Germline V lookup: CDR1 SNHLY, CDR2 FYNNEI. CDR3 length equals 14 residues. Trimming took 4 bases from V and 1 from J, leaving 10 bases between them. CDR3 DNA: TGTGCCAGCAGTGGCCCTAACTCGAACACTGAAGCTTTCTTT. As protein: CASSGPNSNTEAFF.

With respect to this clone: Different DNA sequences within this sample yield the same CDR3. The V and J genes are TRBV6-5 and TRBJ1-4, with no clear D. CDR1 and CDR2 from the germline V gene are MNHEY and SVGAGI. The V and J ends lost 0 bases and 0 bases respectively, with 5 bases between them. The CDR3 loop spans 15 amino acids. CDR3 nucleotides: TGTGCCAGCAGTTACTCAGGAGCAACTAATGAAAAACTGTTTTTT. Its protein is CASSYSGATNEKLFF.

The chain joins TRBV2 to TRBJ2-2; D is possibly TRBD1 (5 bases). Per germline, CDR1 SNHLY and CDR2 FYNNEI. V was pared by 8 bases and J by 0 bases, with 10 bases between. The CDR3 contains 14 residues. Here the CDR3 reads CASGAGTNTGELFF. In DNA form, the CDR3 reads TGTGCCAGCGGCGCAGGGACGAACACCGGGGAGCTGTTTTTT.

V gene TRBV7-2 combines with J gene TRBJ1-5; the D gene is possibly TRBD1 (6 bases). Germline assignment: CDR1 SGHTA and CDR2 FQGNSA. The CDR3 has 13 amino acids. The V end lost 7 bases, the J end lost 15 bases, and 22 bases lay between the germline ends. The CDR3 region is CASTRGRGARPHF. In DNA form, the CDR3 reads TGTGCCAGCACCCGGGGGAGGGGGGCCCGGCCGCATTTT.